This T cell receptor (beta chain) came from a study of T cell responses to AZD1222 COVID-19 vaccine. Points from the study as a whole: White British people made up most donors, females outnumbered males, and clonal diversity was possibly underestimated.

Concerning this clone itself: Its antigen is as yet unknown.

V gave up 4 bases and J gave up 3 bases; unmatched junction bases: 11. Germline assignment: CDR1 SGHNT and CDR2 YYREEE (reference sequence). This CDR3 has 17 amino acids. The table came from immunoSEQ multiplex PCR; TCRdb's copy has only in-frame clones and leaves some out. The data show just under 100,000 clones, with 70% to 90% seen just once and less than 3.5% held by the top ten. This clonotype originated in an adult in good health. The sample in question was peripheral blood, obtained on day 0 of AZD1222 vaccination. The J gene is TRBJ1-1, the V gene TRBV5-4; 11 positions match TRBD1. The CDR3, as DNA: TGTGCCAGCAGCCCTACGATTGGACAGGGGGCATACACTGAAGCTTTCTTT. It encodes CASSPTIGQGAYTEAFF.